The 22 T cell receptor beta chains below come from one sample, sequenced in a study of blood T cell repertoires in COVID-19. Profiling relied on immunoSEQ multiplex PCR, and the TCRdb table lists in-frame clones only, not all of them. This sample yields about 260,000 clones, of which just under 90% are seen a single time; 3.7% belongs to the top ten. Sequenced sample: peripheral blood. Every receptor here comes from a woman aged 40 to 49 with acute or convalescent COVID-19.

The chain recombines TRBV12-3 or TRBV12-4 with TRBJ1-1, with D possibly TRBD1 on 5 matching bases. This CDR3 region has 12 residues. The ends were cut back, 7 bases at V and 1 base at J, with 7 bases in the middle. The CDR3 spells CASNDRNTEAFF. CDR3 in DNA: TGTGCCAGCAACGACAGGAACACTGAAGCTTTCTTT.

This chain uses TRBV4-1 with TRBJ2-1, with D possibly matching TRBD2 (6 bases). V was shortened by 3 bases and J by 9 bases, with 9 bases between the two germline ends. CDR3 length: 12 residues. Germline CDR1 MGHRA, CDR2 YSYEKL. The CDR3 loop reads CASSHGGLEQFF. CDR3 DNA: TGCGCCAGCAGCCACGGGGGTCTTGAGCAGTTCTTC.

The chain recombines TRBV12-5 with TRBJ1-1, with D possibly being TRBD1 (5 bases). Trimming took off 9 bases at V and 3 bases at J, with 17 bases between the two ends. Germline V gives CDR1 LGHNT, CDR2 FRNRAP. This CDR3 region has 14 residues. DNA of the CDR3: TGTGCTAGCACCCAGTCTAGGGGCTACACTGAAGCTTTCTTT. Translated: CASTQSRGYTEAFF.

The V gene is TRBV18, the J gene TRBJ2-3, with D unresolved. The CDR3 runs to 15 residues. Germline V gene lookup returns CDR1 KGHSH and CDR2 LQKENI. V was clipped by 0 bases and J by 0 bases, with 7 bases between them. For the CDR3, the DNA is TGTGCCAGCTCACCACCGGGCCTGAGCACAGATACGCAGTATTTT. It codes for CASSPPGLSTDTQYF.

The V call is TRBV9, the J call TRBJ1-2, with TRBD1 as a possible D gene (6 bases). The CDR3 totals 16 residues. Germline values: CDR1 SGDLS, CDR2 YYNGEE. Trimming took off 0 bases at V and 2 bases at J, with 14 bases between the two ends. The CDR3 here is CASSVAGATRNYGYTF. The CDR3 bases are TGTGCCAGCAGCGTAGCAGGGGCCACCCGGAACTATGGCTACACCTTC.

This chain links TRBV5-1 with TRBJ2-1, with TRBD2 identical over 15 bases. This CDR3 region has 17 residues. CDR1 SGHRS and CDR2 YFSETQ come from the germline V gene. Unmatched junction bases numbered 9, after V lost 4 bases and J lost 7 bases. CDR3 nucleotides: TGCGCCAGCAGCCGATGGACTAGCGGGGGGGCCGATAATGAGCAGTTCTTC. Protein sequence: CASSRWTSGGADNEQFF.

The chain has TRBV7-2 and TRBJ1-1, with 8 bases lining up with TRBD1. The length of the CDR3 is 13 residues. Trimming at V came to 5 bases and at J to 3 bases, leaving 2 bases not matched to a gene. Per the germline V gene, CDR1 is SGHTA and CDR2 is FQGNSA. DNA for the CDR3: TGTGCCAGCAGCCGGACAGGGTACACTGAAGCTTTCTTT. It encodes CASSRTGYTEAFF.

This rearrangement joins TRBV15 to TRBJ1-4; D perhaps matches TRBD1 (5 bases). The length of the CDR3 is 17 residues. The V end was cut by 0 bases, the J end by 4 bases, with 15 bases between. Germline CDR1 and CDR2: LNHNV and YYDKDF (reference sequence). CDR3: CATSRDQGIIDNEKLFF. CDR3 sequence (DNA): TGTGCCACCAGCAGAGATCAGGGTATTATTGATAATGAAAAACTGTTTTTT.

V gene TRBV10-3 combines with J gene TRBJ2-3; possible D gene TRBD1, 6 bases. The germline V gene encodes CDR1 ENHRY and CDR2 SYGVKD. The CDR3 is 15 residues long. Between the trimmed V and J ends, which lost 4 bases and 3 bases, there was a span of 14 bases. This CDR3 reads CAISGQTGITDTQYF. In DNA form, the CDR3 reads TGTGCCATCAGTGGGCAAACAGGGATAACAGATACGCAGTATTTT.

The chain combines TRBV6-5 with TRBJ1-1, with D possibly TRBD1 on 6 matching bases. CDR3 length equals 14 residues. The germline V gene has CDR1 MNHEY and CDR2 SVGAGI. The V end was cut by 4 bases, the J end by 4 bases, with 13 bases between. The CDR3 DNA follows: TGTGCCAGCAGTTTACAGGGTTCGGGCACTGAAGCTTTCTTT. It is translated as CASSLQGSGTEAFF.

The chain recombines TRBV4-1 with TRBJ2-5; D perhaps matches TRBD2 (5 bases). Trimming left V 2 bases short and J 4 bases short, with 14 bases between. CDR1 and CDR2 (germline): MGHRA, YSYEKL. This CDR3 spans 15 amino acids. This CDR3 is CASSQIGVRGETQYF. CDR3 DNA: TGCGCCAGCAGCCAAATTGGGGTCCGGGGAGAGACCCAGTACTTC.

The CDR3 loop is CASSLGRDYGYTF. The CDR3 nucleotides read TGCGCCAGCAGCTTGGGCAGGGACTATGGCTACACCTTC. V is TRBV5-1 and J is TRBJ1-2, with D maybe TRBD1 (5 bases). CDR1 SGHRS and CDR2 YFSETQ come from the germline V gene. Trimming removed 0 bases at V and 3 bases at J, with 6 bases between. The CDR3 sequence is 13 residues long.

The rearrangement links TRBV19 to TRBJ1-5; D is undetermined. This CDR3 has 16 amino acids. The germline gives CDR1 LNHDA, CDR2 SQIVND (reference sequence). V dropped 7 bases and J dropped 0 bases, with 16 bases sitting between them. DNA of the CDR3: TGTGCCAGTAATCCTCTGGGCCCGTATAGCAATCAGCCCCAGCATTTT. Translating gives CASNPLGPYSNQPQHF.

This clone was counted a single time. The chain carries TRBV24-1 and TRBJ2-2, with D maybe TRBD2 (6 bases). The CDR3 sequence is 13 residues long. Per the germline V gene, CDR1 is KGHDR and CDR2 is SFDVKD. Deletions cut 5 bases from V and 6 bases from J, with 9 bases between. The DNA of the CDR3 is TGTGCCACCAGTGTGTCGGGGGCCGGGGAGCTGTTTTTT. Protein product: CATSVSGAGELFF.

The chain combines TRBV3-1 (or the pseudogene TRBV3-2) with TRBJ2-5, with 13 nucleotides matching TRBD2. V lost 6 bases to trimming and J lost 1 base; unmatched junction nucleotides: 5. The CDR3 is 16 amino acids. Per germline, CDR1 LGHDT and CDR2 YNNKEL (reference sequence). This chain's CDR3 is CASSRTSGGAQETQYF. The DNA for the CDR3 is TGTGCCAGCAGTCGTACTAGCGGGGGGGCCCAAGAGACCCAGTACTTC.

The rearrangement links TRBV12-3 or TRBV12-4 to TRBJ1-2, with D uncertain. This CDR3 comprises 13 residues. Trimming removed 0 bases from V and 4 bases from J, with 6 bases in between. The CDR3 coding sequence is TGTGCCAGCAGTTTAGCGCGAGGCTATGGCTACACCTTC. It specifies CASSLARGYGYTF.

The rearrangement joins TRBV5-1 to TRBJ1-2, with 7 bases matching TRBD1. The CDR3 covers 15 residues. V shed 3 bases and J 4 bases; nucleotides not matched to a gene: 9. CDR1 is SGHRS and CDR2 is YFSETQ in the germline V gene. This CDR3 is CASSSSPDRAYGYTF. CDR3 sequence (DNA): TGCGCCAGCAGCTCCAGTCCAGACAGGGCCTATGGCTACACCTTC.

This clone was detected once. The chain carries TRBV19 and TRBJ1-6, with 8 bases lining up with TRBD1. Germline CDR1 reads LNHDA; CDR2 reads SQIVND (reference sequence). CDR3 length: 17 residues. V gave up 5 bases and J gave up 7 bases; unmatched junction bases: 13. The chain's CDR3 is CASSPPVRDRSNSPLHF. The CDR3 DNA reads TGTGCCAGTAGTCCTCCCGTCCGGGACAGGTCCAATTCACCCCTCCACTTT.

The chain links TRBV19 to TRBJ2-1; a possible D gene is TRBD2 (5 bases). V was clipped by 3 bases and J by 7 bases, with 16 bases between them. Looked up from germline, CDR1 is LNHDA and CDR2 is SQIVND (reference sequence). The length of the CDR3 is 15 residues. The DNA of the CDR3 is TGTGCCAGTAGTATCCTCGGGAACTCTAGAAATGAGCAGTTCTTC. This translates into CASSILGNSRNEQFF.

The CDR3 spells CASSLTGTEAFF. The CDR3 region has the DNA TGTGCCAGCTCACTAACGGGGACTGAAGCTTTCTTT. The J gene is TRBJ1-1, the V gene TRBV18; no firm D call. The CDR3 is made up of 12 amino acids. Trimming left V 4 bases short and J 5 bases short, with 8 bases between. The V gene's germline CDR1 is KGHSH and CDR2 LQKENI.

This chain links TRBV6-5 with TRBJ2-1, with 7 bases that match TRBD2. The CDR3 has 13 residues. The germline V gene encodes CDR1 MNHEY and CDR2 SVGAGI. J was trimmed by 6 bases and V by 6 bases; bases with no gene match: 5. The CDR3 is CASRPSGFNEQFF. In nucleotides, the CDR3 is TGTGCCAGCAGACCTAGCGGTTTCAATGAGCAGTTCTTC.

CDR3 protein: CASEGQNTGELFF. CDR3 in DNA: TGTGCCAGCGAGGGACAGAACACCGGGGAGCTGTTTTTT. The chain couples TRBV6-5 to TRBJ2-2; D might be TRBD1 (6 bases). The germline V and J ends were trimmed by 8 bases and 1 base, with 8 bases remaining between them. The CDR3 length is 13 residues. Germline V gene data show CDR1 as MNHEY and CDR2 as SVGAGI.